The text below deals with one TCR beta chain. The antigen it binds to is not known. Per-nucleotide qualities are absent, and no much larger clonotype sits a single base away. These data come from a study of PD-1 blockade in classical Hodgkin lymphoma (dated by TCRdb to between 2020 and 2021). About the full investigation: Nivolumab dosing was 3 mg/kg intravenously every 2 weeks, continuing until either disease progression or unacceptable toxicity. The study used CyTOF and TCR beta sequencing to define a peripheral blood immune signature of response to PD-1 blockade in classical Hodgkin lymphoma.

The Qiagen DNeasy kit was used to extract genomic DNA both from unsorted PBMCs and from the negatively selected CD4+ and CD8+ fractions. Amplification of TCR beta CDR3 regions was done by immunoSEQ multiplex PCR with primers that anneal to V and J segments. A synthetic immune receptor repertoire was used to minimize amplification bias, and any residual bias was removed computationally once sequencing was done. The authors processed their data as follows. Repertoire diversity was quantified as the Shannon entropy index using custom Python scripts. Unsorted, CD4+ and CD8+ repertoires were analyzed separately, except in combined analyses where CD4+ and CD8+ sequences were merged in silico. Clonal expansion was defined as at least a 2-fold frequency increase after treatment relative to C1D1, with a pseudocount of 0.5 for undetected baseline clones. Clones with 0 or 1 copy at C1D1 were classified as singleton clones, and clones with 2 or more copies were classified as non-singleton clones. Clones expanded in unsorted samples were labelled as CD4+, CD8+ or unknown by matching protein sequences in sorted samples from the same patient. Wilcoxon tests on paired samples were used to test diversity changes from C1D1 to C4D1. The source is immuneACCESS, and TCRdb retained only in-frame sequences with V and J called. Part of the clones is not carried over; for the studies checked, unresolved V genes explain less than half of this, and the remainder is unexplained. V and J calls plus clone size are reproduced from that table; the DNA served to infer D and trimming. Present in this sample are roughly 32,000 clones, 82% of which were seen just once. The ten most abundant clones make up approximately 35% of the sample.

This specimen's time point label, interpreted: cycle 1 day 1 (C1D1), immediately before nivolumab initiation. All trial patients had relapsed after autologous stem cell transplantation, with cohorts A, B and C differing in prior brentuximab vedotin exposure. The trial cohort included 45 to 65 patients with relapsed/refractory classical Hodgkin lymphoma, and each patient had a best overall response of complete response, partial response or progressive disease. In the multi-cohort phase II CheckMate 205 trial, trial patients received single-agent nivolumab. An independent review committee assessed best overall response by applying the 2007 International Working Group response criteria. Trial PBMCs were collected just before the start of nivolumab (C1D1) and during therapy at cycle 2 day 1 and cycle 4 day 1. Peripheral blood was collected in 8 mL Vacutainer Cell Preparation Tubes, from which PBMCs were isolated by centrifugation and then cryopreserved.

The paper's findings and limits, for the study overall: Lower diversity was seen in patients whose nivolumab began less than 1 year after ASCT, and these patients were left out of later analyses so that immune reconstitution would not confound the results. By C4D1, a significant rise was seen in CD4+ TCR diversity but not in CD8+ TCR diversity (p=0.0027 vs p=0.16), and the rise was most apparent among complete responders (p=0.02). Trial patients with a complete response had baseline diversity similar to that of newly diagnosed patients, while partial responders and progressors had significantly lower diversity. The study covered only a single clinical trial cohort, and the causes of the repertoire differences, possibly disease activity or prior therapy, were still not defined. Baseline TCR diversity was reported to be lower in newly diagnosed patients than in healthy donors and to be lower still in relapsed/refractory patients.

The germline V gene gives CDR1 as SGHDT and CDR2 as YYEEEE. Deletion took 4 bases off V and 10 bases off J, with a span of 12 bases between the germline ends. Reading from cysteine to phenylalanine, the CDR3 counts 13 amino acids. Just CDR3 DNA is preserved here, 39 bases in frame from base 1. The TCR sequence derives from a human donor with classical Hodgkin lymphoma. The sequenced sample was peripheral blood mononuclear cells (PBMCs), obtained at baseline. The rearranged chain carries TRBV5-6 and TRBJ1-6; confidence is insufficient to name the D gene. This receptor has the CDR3 CASSLTGVSPLHF. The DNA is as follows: TGTGCCAGCAGCCTCACCGGGGTCTCACCCCTCCACTTT.